This T cell receptor beta chain was observed in a study of early T cells in non-severe SARS-CoV-2 infection. J was trimmed by 7 bases and V by 4 bases; bases with no gene match: 8. CDR3 size: 15 residues. The germline V gene encodes CDR1 LGHNA and CDR2 YNFKEQ. TCRdb passed the 5' RACE reads through MiXCR, listing each CDR3 protein once. This table has about 27,000 distinct CDR3 sequences, about 5.1% appearing once. This clonotype was found many times. The chain carries TRBV4-2 and TRBJ2-5; 11 nucleotides match TRBD2. Material for sequencing was whole blood. The receptor was isolated from an adult who was a healthcare worker with PCR-confirmed SARS-CoV-2 infection or an uninfected control (not recorded which). The CDR3 loop reads CASSLGLAGTGTQYF. The DNA of the CDR3 is TGTGCCAGCAGCCTTGGACTAGCGGGTACGGGGACCCAGTACTTC.